This note documents a single T cell receptor (beta chain) sequence. The record originates from a study of T-cell memory formation after mild COVID-19. V lost 5 bases and J lost 6, with 19 bases in between. CDR1 and CDR2 from the germline V gene are SEHNR and FQNEAQ (reference sequence). This CDR3 has 15 residues. TCRdb reanalysed the 5' RACE reads using MiXCR and keeps one entry per CDR3 protein. Of 150,000 to 200,000 distinct CDR3 sequences in the sample, more than 9% were seen once. The specimen sequenced was PBMCs or a T cell subset sorted from them (not recorded which). The rearrangement links TRBV7-9 to TRBJ1-2, with a tentative D call TRBD1 (5 bases). This receptor was taken from a man between 18 and 35 years old who had mild COVID-19 (a few samples of this study predate the infection). Cell type and time point are not known. CDR3 coding DNA: TGTGCCAGCAGCGCCTGGGGCATCAGAAATCATGGCTACACCTTC. Its protein product is CASSAWGIRNHGYTF.